This T cell receptor beta chain was recorded in a study of response to subunit inactivated influenza vaccine. Broader study findings: A suggestion made by the authors is that each seasonal influenza vaccination recruits few new T cells.

V was trimmed by 2 bases and J by 3 bases, leaving 8 bases between them. The V gene's germline CDR1 is SGHNT and CDR2 YYREEE (reference sequence). There are 13 residues in the CDR3. Each CDR3 protein gets one entry after TCRdb re-called the RT-PCR reads with MiXCR. The top ten clones hold about 7.8% of a sample with about 240,000 distinct CDR3 sequences, 9% to 15% of them seen once. Only a few counts were recorded for this clonotype. What it binds is not known. The sample consisted of non-naive T cells sorted from PBMCs, taken around 15 days before vaccination. The chain joins TRBV5-4 to TRBJ2-5; D is possibly TRBD1 (5 bases). The clonotype originates from a man between 45 and 60 years old who received an inactivated influenza vaccine. The CDR3 DNA reads TGTGCCAGCAGCTTTGACAGAAAAGAGACCCAGTACTTC. This encodes CASSFDRKETQYF.